This T cell receptor (beta chain) was retrieved from a study of blood T cell repertoires in COVID-19. Original handling: Amplification of reference gene primers was used by the study to estimate nucleated cell counts. Data came from immunoSEQ multiplex PCR; TCRdb stores just in-frame clones and leaves some out. D and trimming were read from the DNA, whereas the V and J calls and clone size are those reported in that table. The sample includes roughly 100,000 clones, about 85% of them seen just once. V gave up 2 bases and J gave up 8 bases; unmatched junction bases: 2. Germline V gene data show CDR1 as SGHAT and CDR2 as FQNNGV. CDR3 length: 13 residues. This clone has a single count.

The chain employs TRBV11-2 and TRBJ1-4, with 7 nucleotides matching TRBD1. The specimen sequenced was peripheral blood. This clonotype originated in a man aged 45-65 years with acute or convalescent COVID-19. The CDR3 here is CASSLRTGEKLFF. The CDR3 DNA reads TGTGCCAGCAGCTTACGGACAGGAGAAAAACTGTTTTTT.